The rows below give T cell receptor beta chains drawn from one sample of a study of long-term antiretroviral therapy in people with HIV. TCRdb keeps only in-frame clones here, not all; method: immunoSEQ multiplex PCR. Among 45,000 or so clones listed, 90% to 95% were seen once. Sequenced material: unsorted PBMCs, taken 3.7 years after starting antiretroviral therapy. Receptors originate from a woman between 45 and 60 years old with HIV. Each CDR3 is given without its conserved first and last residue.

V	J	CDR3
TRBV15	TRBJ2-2	ATSIRGSGELF
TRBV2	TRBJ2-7	ASRVTGNYEQY
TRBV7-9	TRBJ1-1	ASSLATGLAF
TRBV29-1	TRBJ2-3	SAQALLTDTQY
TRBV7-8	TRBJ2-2	ASSPRGWDTGELF
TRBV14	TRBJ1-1	ASSQIRGDRAF
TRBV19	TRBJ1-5	ASSIGSEYSNQPQH
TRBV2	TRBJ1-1	ASSVVRDGEAF
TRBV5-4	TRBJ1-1	ASATGGSITEAF
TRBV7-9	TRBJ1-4	ASSLGGDLATNEKLF
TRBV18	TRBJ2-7	ASSPEVKGWGYEQY
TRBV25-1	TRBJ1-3	ASSDSMFGRRNTIY
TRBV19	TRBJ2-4	ASSIGIAKNIQY
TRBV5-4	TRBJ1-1	ASSFRSANTEAF